This entry lists 3 T cell receptor beta chains sequenced from one sample in a study of blood T cell repertoires in COVID-19. Generated by immunoSEQ multiplex PCR, the TCRdb table keeps only in-frame clones and is missing some. The sample shows about 28,000 clones, around 89% of them seen only once. The specimen sequenced was peripheral blood. Every receptor here comes from a human donor in a cohort sampled during active COVID-19.

This clone appeared a single time. V gene TRBV18 combines with J gene TRBJ1-4, with 7 bases matching TRBD1. The junction had 9 bases not matched to a gene; V was cut back by 3 bases and J by 8 bases. CDR1 KGHSH and CDR2 LQKENI come from the germline V gene. CDR3 length: 15 amino acids. The CDR3 DNA reads as TGTGCCAGCTCACCCACAGGGGTGGAAAACGAAAAACTGTTTTTT. This translates into CASSPTGVENEKLFF.

CDR3 in amino acids: CASSTGYDEQYF. The CDR3 coding sequence is TGTGCCAGCTCGACAGGCTACGATGAGCAGTACTTC. This chain joins TRBV18 and TRBJ2-7; the D gene is possibly TRBD1 (6 bases). The CDR3 is 12 residues long. Germline CDR1 KGHSH, CDR2 LQKENI. Trimming took 6 bases from V and 7 from J, leaving 13 bases between them.

The chain joins TRBV15 to TRBJ1-6; 9 bases align to TRBD1. The ends lost 5 bases at V and 7 bases at J; junction bases unmatched: 3. The CDR3 is made up of 14 amino acids. Germline V CDR1 and CDR2: LNHNV, YYDKDF (reference sequence). The CDR3 bases are TGTGCCACCAGCTTCGGACAGGGGAATTCACCCCTCCACTTT. This codes for CATSFGQGNSPLHF. Based on the CDR3 plus reference TRBV15 and TRBJ1-6, the full variable domain is DAMVIQNPRYQVTQFGKPVTLSCSQTLNHNVMYWYQQKSSQAPKLLFHYYDKDFNNEADTPDNFQSRRPNTSFCFLDIRSPGLGDTAMYLCATSFGQGNSPLHFGNGTRLTVT.